This TCR beta chain was retrieved from a study of blood T cell repertoires in COVID-19. Across about two dozen US areas, participants ranged in age from roughly 18 to 95 years. The CDR3 has 14 residues. The V gene lost 6 bases and the J gene lost 5 bases, with 17 bases spanning the gap. Germline CDR1 reads MDHEN; CDR2 reads SYDVKM. This clone came up a few times. Per the study methods: Amplification of reference gene primers was used by the study to estimate nucleated cell counts. The table came from immunoSEQ multiplex PCR; TCRdb's copy has only in-frame clones and leaves some out. V and J calls and clone size are given by that table; D and trimming were obtained from the DNA. Among 350,000 to 400,000 clones listed, roughly 87% were seen once.

V is TRBV28 and J is TRBJ2-7; D unresolved. The TCR comes from a woman under 40 who had recovered from COVID-19. Sequenced input: PBMCs or T cells enriched from blood (not recorded which). CDR3 protein: CASRIQTATHEQYF. The CDR3 nucleotides are TGTGCCAGCAGAATTCAGACTGCCACCCACGAGCAGTACTTC.